This TCR beta chain came from a study of OX40 agonist ivuxolimab in advanced cancers. The study, taken as a whole, reports: Both blood CD4+ and CD8+ T cells showed clonal growth by week 6 at 0.1 to 3.0 mg/kg.

As regards this clone: The antigen remains undetermined.

The germline V gene encodes CDR1 LNHDA and CDR2 SQIVND (reference sequence). This CDR3 spans 14 amino acids. The V end was cut by 7 bases, the J end by 5 bases, with 15 bases between. Sequencing was performed with immunoSEQ multiplex PCR; in TCRdb, only in-frame clones are kept and a portion is missing. The data hold some 80,000 clones, with around 90% observed a single time. This clonotype was obtained from an adult with an advanced solid tumor such as melanoma, head and neck, liver or kidney cancer. Here the sequenced sample was CD4+ or CD8+ T cells sorted from blood, taken in a trial of the OX40 agonist ivuxolimab. The chain couples TRBV19 to TRBJ1-5, with D unresolved. The CDR3 coding sequence is TGTGCCAGTAATATGGACCCTCGGCATCAGCCCCAGCATTTT. Translated: CASNMDPRHQPQHF.